This TCR beta chain was found in a study of human T cells and chemical hapten exposure. TCRdb passed the RACE reads through MiXCR, listing each CDR3 protein once. The repertoire holds tens of thousands of distinct CDR3 sequences, with 11% as singletons. Time point denoted: patch test 3, about 24 weeks after DPC sensitization. Indicated treatment: therapeutic diphenylcyclopropenone sensitization with weekly scalp DPC. Staff drew blood before applying each patch test. The CDR3 runs to 16 residues. CDR1 is LNHDA and CDR2 is SQIVND in the germline V gene (reference sequence). Trimming removed 7 bases from V and 3 bases from J, with 19 bases in between.

This specimen consisted of whole blood, obtained in connection with sensitization to the hapten diphenylcyclopropenone (DPC). This clonotype was sampled from a woman aged 50 to 65 with alopecia areata. Some clones in this sample may be carry-over from other donors' samples. The chain couples TRBV19 to TRBJ1-5; possibly TRBD1 for D (5 bases). The CDR3 nucleotides are TGTGCCAGTACAAAAGGGGAGGAATATACCAATCAGCCCCAGCATTTT. Translated: CASTKGEEYTNQPQHF.